This TCR beta chain was retrieved from a study of cytomegalovirus exposure and HLA in healthy donors. V dropped 1 base and J dropped 6; count of bases not matched to a gene: 12. This CDR3 has 17 amino acids. Per germline, CDR1 SGHNT and CDR2 YYREEE (reference sequence). It was with 60 Vbeta and 13 Jbeta primers that the PCR ran. Produced via immunoSEQ multiplex PCR; TCRdb's table is partial and in-frame only. This table holds some 120,000 clones, roughly 83% found once. The chain has TRBV5-4 and TRBJ2-1, with TRBD2 identical over 8 bases. The clonotype comes from a man between 18 and 35 years old in good health and CMV-seropositive. The sample was PBMCs. The CDR3 DNA sequence: TGTGCCAGCAGCTTGCTGACGAGTGGGCGGGGGGTCAATGAGCAGTTCTTC. Residues: CASSLLTSGRGVNEQFF.